The 5 T cell receptor beta chains below were found in one sample sequenced in a study of OX40 agonist ivuxolimab in advanced cancers. Generated by immunoSEQ multiplex PCR, the TCRdb table keeps only in-frame clones and is missing some. The sample has tens of thousands of clones, around 81% seen once. The sequenced sample was CD4+ or CD8+ T cells sorted from blood, obtained in a trial of the OX40 agonist ivuxolimab. The source of these receptors is an adult with an advanced solid tumor such as melanoma, head and neck, liver or kidney cancer.

The V and J genes are TRBV5-5 and TRBJ2-5; the D gene is possibly TRBD2 (6 bases). CDR1 is SGHKS and CDR2 is YYEKEE in the germline V gene (reference sequence). With 1 base removed from V and 5 bases from J, the gap between germline ends came to 18 bases. The CDR3 loop spans 16 amino acids. The CDR3 loop is CASSLWGTPAGETQYF. The DNA for the CDR3 is TGTGCCAGCAGCTTGTGGGGTACGCCCGCGGGGGAGACCCAGTACTTC.

This rearrangement joins TRBV18 to TRBJ2-3; D gene ambiguous. The CDR3 covers 15 residues. Trimming left V 4 bases short and J 4 bases short, with 15 bases between. Looked up from germline, CDR1 is KGHSH and CDR2 is LQKENI. The CDR3 sequence: CASSRFSFGADTQYF. CDR3 sequence (DNA): TGTGCCAGCTCACGCTTCAGCTTTGGTGCAGATACGCAGTATTTT.

The table lists this clone with many counts. The chain recombines TRBV6-5 with TRBJ2-7; D is undetermined. Germline loops: CDR1 MNHEY, CDR2 SVGAGI. The CDR3 runs to 11 residues. Trimming stripped 5 bases from V and 1 base from J, with 3 bases between. Written as DNA, the CDR3 is TGTGCCAGCAGTACATCCTACGAGCAGTACTTC. Amino acids: CASSTSYEQYF.

In its sample, this clone was seen many times. The chain carries TRBV2 and TRBJ2-1; 9 bases line up with TRBD2. The germline gives CDR1 SNHLY, CDR2 FYNNEI. With V trimmed by 1 base and J by 7 bases, 5 bases remained unmatched. The length of the CDR3 is 15 residues. The DNA for the CDR3 is TGTGCCAGCAGTGAAGACAGCGGGGGGAATAATGAGCAGTTCTTC. It translates to CASSEDSGGNNEQFF.

The gene calls are TRBV18 and TRBJ1-5; 8 positions agree with TRBD1. The CDR3 runs 15 residues. The V and J ends lost 5 bases and 6 bases, in that order; junction bases with no gene match: 9. Germline-derived CDR1 and CDR2 are KGHSH and LQKENI. In nucleotides, the CDR3 is TGTGCCAGCTCAGCGGACAGGGCGGAGGGTCAGCCCCAGCATTTT. This codes for CASSADRAEGQPQHF. The full variable domain, in which reference TRBV18 and TRBJ1-5 provide the parts outside the CDR3, is NAGVMQNPRHLVRRRGQEARLRCSPMKGHSHVYWYRQLPEEGLKFMVYLQKENIIDESGMPKERFSAEFPKEGPSILRIQQVVRGDSAAYFCASSADRAEGQPQHFGDGTRLSIL.